Presented here are 6 T cell receptor beta chains from one specimen sequenced in a study of Ad26.COV2.S vaccination and SARS-CoV-2 variants. Here immunoSEQ multiplex PCR was the method, and the copy in TCRdb shows in-frame clones only, minus some. The sample carries hundreds of thousands of clones, around 90% recorded once. Treatment of the sample: roughly 20 received Ad26.COV2.S at low or high dose, single or two shots; 5 received placebo; per-sample allocation not given. Day 63 following the first vaccine or placebo injection was when the samples were taken. This material consisted of peripheral blood, taken in a trial of Ad26.COV2.S vaccine versus placebo. The source of these receptors is a person aged 18-65 years who received the Ad26.COV2.S COVID-19 vaccine or a placebo.

CDR3 sequence (DNA): TGTGCCAGTAGTATAGGAAGGACGGCAGGTGATGAAAAACTGTTTTTT. Translated, it gives CASSIGRTAGDEKLFF. The chain employs TRBV19 and TRBJ1-4; D call uncertain. This CDR3 has 16 amino acids. The germline V gene encodes CDR1 LNHDA and CDR2 SQIVND (reference sequence). The germline V and J ends were trimmed by 1 base and 6 bases, with 15 bases remaining between them.

V is TRBV7-8 and J is TRBJ2-6, with D maybe TRBD1 (6 bases). CDR3 size: 18 residues. Per the germline V gene, CDR1 is SGHVS and CDR2 is FQNEAQ. The V end lost 2 bases, the J end lost 0 bases, and 14 bases lay between the germline ends. CDR3: CASSLLPGESSGANVLTF. The CDR3 DNA is TGTGCCAGCAGCTTATTACCAGGGGAGAGCTCTGGGGCCAACGTCCTGACTTTC.

The chain employs TRBV30 and TRBJ2-7; 10 bases line up with TRBD1. Per the germline V gene, CDR1 is GTSNPN and CDR2 is SVGIG (reference sequence). The CDR3 has 14 amino acids. V trimming: 3 bases; J trimming: 1 base; junction bases outside the gene matches: 3. Here the CDR3 DNA reads TGTGCCTGGAGCTGGGACAGGGGATCCTACGAGCAGTACTTC. Encoded protein: CAWSWDRGSYEQYF.

The chain links TRBV5-1 to TRBJ2-5, with TRBD2 matching 8 bases. CDR3 length: 14 residues. Germline values: CDR1 SGHRS, CDR2 YFSETQ. V dropped 6 bases and J dropped 7; count of bases not matched to a gene: 11. CDR3 in amino acids: CASTEAGDGGTQYF. The CDR3 DNA sequence: TGCGCCAGCACTGAAGCGGGAGATGGTGGGACCCAGTACTTC.

The V call is TRBV5-1, the J call TRBJ1-2; 9 bases align to TRBD1. The CDR3 has 15 residues. Looked up from germline, CDR1 is SGHRS and CDR2 is YFSETQ. The V segment lost 4 bases and the J segment 7 bases; nucleotides outside the gene matches: 11. The CDR3 is CASSMGTGPLRGYTF. For the CDR3, the DNA is TGCGCCAGCAGCATGGGGACAGGGCCCCTTCGTGGCTACACCTTC.

The chain combines TRBV30 with TRBJ2-7; 8 bases fit TRBD2. The CDR3 totals 14 residues. Germline trimming cut 1 base from V and 1 base from J; bases unmatched to any gene: 3. Germline loops: CDR1 GTSNPN, CDR2 SVGIG (reference sequence). CDR3 sequence (DNA): TGTGCCTGGAGTGAGCGGGGGAATTCCTACGAGCAGTACTTC. Translating gives CAWSERGNSYEQYF.